The clone carrying this TCR beta chain was found a few times. Antigen specificity is unknown. Full-length variable regions came from constant-region reverse primers plus semi-nested Nested Universal Primer A PCR. TCRdb re-derived calls from the 5' RACE reads in MiXCR, one entry per CDR3 protein. The data show nearly 55,000 distinct CDR3 sequences, approximately 25% seen once. This CDR3 has 16 amino acids. The ends were cut back, 6 bases at V and 2 bases at J, with 20 bases in the middle. In germline, CDR1 is DFQATT, CDR2 SNEGSKA (reference sequence). General observations from the study: Whole repertoires were not studied in the larger cohort, only one V-J beta rearrangement. Tumor Tregs overlapped most with tumor, then blood, naive CD4+ cells.

Material: tumor-infiltrating naive CD4+ T cells sorted from the breast tumor. The subset is: naive CD4+ T cells, CD4+CD45RA+CD25-. The chain uses TRBV20-1 and TRBJ2-1, with D maybe TRBD2 (5 bases). The sequence was collected from a female donor with breast cancer. The CDR3 DNA reads TGCAGTGCCCCTTCGTCCCGGCGGGCCACCTACAATGAGCAGTTCTTC. Protein sequence: CSAPSSRRATYNEQFF.